This TCR beta chain was captured by sequencing in a study of regulatory T cells in long-lasting Graves disease. For TCR beta, libraries came from iRepertoire HTBI primers and Arm-PCR of CDR3 regions. TCRdb used MiXCR to reprocess the multiplex PCR reads, holding one entry per CDR3 protein. The sample includes more than 350,000 distinct CDR3 sequences, 15% of them seen just once. Time point given: newly diagnosed GD, antithyroid drugs for less than 3 months. RNA from PBMCs was the source of the TCR library. CDR3 length: 14 amino acids. V trimming: 3 bases; J trimming: 5 bases; junction bases outside the gene matches: 7. Germline V lookup: CDR1 DFQATT, CDR2 SNEGSKA (reference sequence). The data also belong to a second study, concerning T cells in Graves' hyperthyroidism and ophthalmopathy. Per that paper: Based on clinical symptoms, serum thyroxine and TRAb, thyroid ultrasound and orbital computed tomography, diagnoses were reached. Onset of ophthalmopathy came a median around 6.2 months after the model predicted it.

The material was peripheral blood mononuclear cells (PBMCs), obtained at new diagnosis, from a patient treated with antithyroid drugs. The TCR sequence derives from a woman in her 30s with Graves disease. The chain couples TRBV20-1 to TRBJ1-5, with TRBD1 matching 7 bases. The CDR3 DNA is TGCAGTGCTAGGGAACTACAGGGGTATCAGCCCCAGCATTTT. It is translated as CSARELQGYQPQHF.